The 22 T cell receptor beta chains given below trace back to one sample, sequenced in a study of shared clonotypes between healthy human individuals. Profiling relied on immunoSEQ multiplex PCR, and the TCRdb table lists in-frame clones only, not all of them. This table has about 700,000 clones, around 92% appearing once. Terminally differentiated effector memory CD45RA+ cells were excluded by CCR7 positive selection of CD45RO-negative cells. Sequencing was carried out using naive CD8+ T cells sorted from blood. The origin of the receptors is a man younger than 45 in good health.

The gene calls are TRBV11-2 and TRBJ2-5, with TRBD1 matching over 7 bases. The CDR3 length is 16 residues. V shed 3 bases and J 5 bases; nucleotides not matched to a gene: 12. The V gene's germline CDR1 is SGHAT and CDR2 FQNNGV. The CDR3 loop reads CASSFGRQGGWETQYF. CDR3 nucleotides: TGTGCCAGCAGCTTTGGTCGACAGGGCGGATGGGAGACCCAGTACTTC.

This chain joins TRBV6-5 and TRBJ2-1; 7 bases map to TRBD1. V lost 5 bases to trimming and J lost 4 bases; unmatched junction nucleotides: 5. Germline V gene sequence: CDR1 MNHEY, CDR2 SVGAGI. CDR3 length equals 14 residues. Written as DNA, the CDR3 is TGTGCCAGCAGTCCGGGACAGAGTTACAATGAGCAGTTCTTC. It yields the protein CASSPGQSYNEQFF.

The rearrangement joins TRBV9 to TRBJ2-5; D call uncertain. Trimming cost V 3 bases and J 2 bases, with 14 bases left between them. Germline loops: CDR1 SGDLS, CDR2 YYNGEE. The CDR3 consists of 15 residues. CDR3 loop: CASSGSSRTQETQYF. The CDR3 DNA reads as TGTGCCAGCAGCGGGTCATCGAGGACGCAAGAGACCCAGTACTTC.

This sequence joins TRBV7-9 and TRBJ1-4; 9 nucleotides align to TRBD1. Germline assignment: CDR1 SEHNR and CDR2 FQNEAQ (reference sequence). The CDR3 is made up of 15 amino acids. V lost 5 bases to trimming and J lost 4 bases; unmatched junction nucleotides: 5. In DNA, the CDR3 is TGTGCCAGCAGCATACTGGACAGGGGTAATGAAAAACTGTTTTTT. It codes for CASSILDRGNEKLFF.

The gene calls are TRBV7-6 and TRBJ2-1; D is undetermined. There are 15 residues in the CDR3. Per germline, CDR1 SGHVS and CDR2 FNYEAQ. Trimming left V 2 bases short and J 9 bases short, with 17 bases between. The chain's CDR3 is CASSLRRPPTGEQFF. The CDR3 nucleotides are TGTGCCAGCAGCTTAAGGCGTCCCCCCACGGGTGAGCAGTTCTTC. Full variable domain (rest looked up from reference TRBV7-6 and TRBJ2-1): GAGVSQSPRYKVTKRGQDVALRCDPISGHVSLYWYRQALGQGPEFLTYFNYEAQQDKSGLPNDRFSAERPEGSISTLTIQRTEQRDSAMYRCASSLRRPPTGEQFFGPGTRLTVL.

This clone occurred once. The J gene is TRBJ2-3, the V gene TRBV2; 8 positions match TRBD1. This CDR3 has 14 residues. Germline CDR1 reads SNHLY; CDR2 reads FYNNEI. The ends lost 9 bases at V and 2 bases at J; junction bases unmatched: 7. The DNA of the CDR3 is TGTGCCAGATGGACAGGGAGGAACACAGATACGCAGTATTTT. It codes for CARWTGRNTDTQYF. Based on the CDR3 plus reference TRBV2 and TRBJ2-3, the full variable domain is EPEVTQTPSHQVTQMGQEVILRCVPISNHLYFYWYRQILGQKVEFLVSFYNNEISEKSEIFDDQFSVERPDGSNFTLKIRSTKLEDSAMYFCARWTGRNTDTQYFGPGTRLTVL.

Concerning this clone: The same CDR3 also results from other DNA sequences found in this sample. J is TRBJ2-7 and V is TRBV27; no firm D call. This CDR3 comprises 13 residues. Germline CDR1 and CDR2: MNHEY and SMNVEV (reference sequence). V was cut by 5 bases and J by 0 bases, with 8 bases left in between. In DNA form, the CDR3 reads TGTGCCAGCAGTCCCACCAGCTCCTACGAGCAGTACTTC. Its protein is CASSPTSSYEQYF.

The chain couples TRBV7-9 to TRBJ2-1; D may be TRBD2 (5 bases). The length of the CDR3 is 17 residues. V dropped 0 bases and J dropped 3 bases, with 15 bases sitting between them. Per the germline V gene, CDR1 is SEHNR and CDR2 is FQNEAQ (reference sequence). The CDR3 loop is CASSLAPRTSLYNEQFF. The CDR3 coding sequence is TGTGCCAGCAGCTTAGCGCCGCGGACTTCACTCTACAATGAGCAGTTCTTC.

The chain has TRBV27 and TRBJ2-7; no clear D gene. The CDR3 loop spans 13 amino acids. The V end was cut by 4 bases, the J end by 4 bases, with 11 bases between. From germline, CDR1 is MNHEY and CDR2 SMNVEV (reference sequence). Here the CDR3 reads CASSSLALYEQYF. CDR3 DNA: TGTGCCAGCAGTTCTTTGGCACTTTACGAGCAGTACTTC.

V gene TRBV28 combines with J gene TRBJ1-5, with D hard to call. Trimming removed 6 bases from V and 7 bases from J, with 16 bases in between. CDR1 and CDR2 from the germline V gene are MDHEN and SYDVKM. The CDR3 is 14 amino acids. The CDR3 region is CASSRSGVQQPQHF. The CDR3 DNA sequence: TGTGCCAGCAGCCGTTCCGGGGTTCAGCAGCCCCAGCATTTT. The variable domain in full, completed from reference TRBV28 and TRBJ1-5, reads DVKVTQSSRYLVKRTGEKVFLECVQDMDHENMFWYRQDPGLGLRLIYFSYDVKMKEKGDIPEGYSVSREKKERFSLILESASTNQTSMYLCASSRSGVQQPQHFGDGTRLSIL.

The gene calls are TRBV27 and TRBJ2-1, with TRBD2 as a possible D gene (5 bases). The CDR3 consists of 15 residues. Trimming stripped 2 bases from V and 8 bases from J, with 16 bases between. The germline V gene has CDR1 MNHEY and CDR2 SMNVEV (reference sequence). The CDR3, as DNA: TGTGCCAGCAGTTTACCTACACTTCTGAGGGATGAGCAGTTCTTC. Its translation is CASSLPTLLRDEQFF.

This sequence joins TRBV15 and TRBJ1-5, with a weak D call TRBD1 (5 bases). CDR3 size: 20 residues. Trimming cost V 2 bases and J 0 bases, with 23 bases left between them. The germline gives CDR1 LNHNV, CDR2 YYDKDF (reference sequence). CDR3 DNA: TGTGCCACCAGCAGAATACGTCGTTTGAGGGGAGTTTATAGCAATCAGCCCCAGCATTTT. Encoded protein: CATSRIRRLRGVYSNQPQHF.

The chain joins TRBV27 to TRBJ2-7; TRBD2 agrees at 8 bases. Unmatched junction bases numbered 11, after V lost 5 bases and J lost 5 bases. Germline assignment: CDR1 MNHEY and CDR2 SMNVEV (reference sequence). The CDR3 has 15 amino acids. The CDR3 protein is CASSIRLATDHEQYF. The CDR3 bases are TGTGCCAGCAGTATCCGACTAGCGACGGACCACGAGCAGTACTTC.

The J gene is TRBJ1-5, the V gene TRBV7-8; D is ambiguous. Trimming removed 2 bases from V and 9 bases from J, with 11 bases in between. This CDR3 has 13 amino acids. The germline V gene has CDR1 SGHVS and CDR2 FQNEAQ. In DNA form, the CDR3 reads TGTGCCAGCAGCTTAAACGAGTGGTGGCCCCAGCATTTT. Translated, it gives CASSLNEWWPQHF.

With regard to this clone: Other DNA sequences from this sample encode an identical CDR3 as well. The genes are TRBV7-9 and TRBJ2-7; no clear D gene. This CDR3 comprises 11 residues. The V gene's germline CDR1 is SEHNR and CDR2 FQNEAQ (reference sequence). Trimming removed 3 bases from V and 5 bases from J, with 5 bases in between. The CDR3 DNA is TGTGCCAGCAGCTTTTCCAACGAGCAGTACTTC. It is translated as CASSFSNEQYF.

The V and J genes are TRBV15 and TRBJ2-3; 11 bases map to TRBD2. Trimming removed 7 bases from V and 8 bases from J; junction bases left unmatched: 14. CDR3 size: 16 residues. CDR1 and CDR2 from the germline V gene are LNHNV and YYDKDF (reference sequence). The chain's CDR3 is CATTQSSSGRAGTQYF. Written as DNA, the CDR3 is TGTGCCACCACCCAGAGCAGTAGCGGGAGGGCAGGTACGCAGTATTTT.

The V call is TRBV27, the J call TRBJ2-7; D is possibly TRBD1 or TRBD2 (5 bases each). Trimming took off 6 bases at V and 5 bases at J, with 23 bases between the two ends. CDR1 and CDR2 from the germline V gene are MNHEY and SMNVEV (reference sequence). CDR3 size: 16 residues. In nucleotides, the CDR3 is TGTGCCAGCAGCCCGTTTCTGGGACGGTTACAAGACGAGCAGTACTTC. This codes for CASSPFLGRLQDEQYF.

A few counts support this clone. This chain joins TRBV4-1 and TRBJ2-7; D ambiguous. V shed 1 base and J shed 2 bases, with 6 bases lying between them. Germline CDR1 and CDR2: MGHRA and YSYEKL. The CDR3 is 13 residues long. The CDR3 DNA sequence: TGCGCCAGCAGCCAAGTGGTTCCCTACGAGCAGTACTTC. Amino acids: CASSQVVPYEQYF.

The chain couples TRBV19 to TRBJ1-5; a weak D match, TRBD1 (5 bases). This CDR3 has 12 residues. The V end was cut by 3 bases, the J end by 7 bases, with 7 bases between. The germline CDR1 and CDR2 sequences are LNHDA and SQIVND (reference sequence). CDR3 in DNA: TGTGCCAGTAGTATTTGGGGGCAGCCCCAGCATTTT. Translating it yields CASSIWGQPQHF.

This CDR3 reads CASTPSGTMNTEAFF. CDR3 bases: TGTGCCAGCACCCCCTCCGGGACAATGAACACTGAAGCTTTCTTT. V and J are TRBV7-6 and TRBJ1-1; D perhaps matches TRBD1 (6 bases). The CDR3 sequence is 15 residues long. V was clipped by 7 bases and J by 0 bases, with 15 bases between them. Germline loops: CDR1 SGHVS, CDR2 FNYEAQ.

The genes are TRBV4-3 and TRBJ2-3; the D is unclear. This CDR3 region has 17 residues. V lost 0 bases to trimming and J lost 3 bases, with 16 bases between them. Germline assignment: CDR1 LGHNA and CDR2 YSLEER. The DNA of the CDR3 is TGCGCCAGCAGCCAAGATCCCTCCGGGTCCGGTACAGATACGCAGTATTTT. Its translation is CASSQDPSGSGTDTQYF.

The rearrangement uses TRBV28 and TRBJ2-3; D is tentatively TRBD1 or TRBD2 (5 bases each). This CDR3 region has 13 residues. Germline CDR1 and CDR2: MDHEN and SYDVKM. The germline V and J ends were trimmed by 1 base and 8 bases, with 10 bases remaining between them. The CDR3 loop reads CASSLFGGSTQYF. CDR3 coding DNA: TGTGCCAGCAGTTTATTTGGGGGAAGTACGCAGTATTTT.